Below, one TCR beta chain is given with its context. Germline V gene lookup returns CDR1 LNHDA and CDR2 SQIVND (reference sequence). V gave up 4 bases and J gave up 3 bases, with 7 bases separating them. CDR3 length: 12 residues. These data belong to a study of blood T cell repertoires in COVID-19. Across the whole study: Sites in the United States, Italy and Spain provided acute and convalescent COVID-19 samples. Nucleic acid was either cDNA or gDNA, and it came from T cells, B-cell-depleted T cells, or PBMCs.

The method was immunoSEQ multiplex PCR; TCRdb's version includes in-frame clones alone and lacks a portion of them. The data hold approximately 160,000 clones, with approximately 80% observed a single time. The genes are TRBV19 and TRBJ2-7; D is unclear. What was sequenced was peripheral blood. The receptor was derived from a woman between 45 and 60 years old in a cohort sampled during active or convalescent COVID-19. CDR3 amino acids: CASSNYFYEQYF. CDR3 coding DNA: TGTGCCAGTAGTAACTATTTCTACGAGCAGTACTTC. Supplemented by reference TRBV19 and TRBJ2-7, the full variable domain reads DGGITQSPKYLFRKEGQNVTLSCEQNLNHDAMYWYRQDPGQGLRLIYYSQIVNDFQKGDIAEGYSVSREKKESFPLTVTSAQKNPTAFYLCASSNYFYEQYFGPGTRLTVT.